This T cell receptor (beta chain) was identified during a study of post-analysis software for immune sequencing data (dated by TCRdb to the mid-2010s). A note on the overall study: The recorded disease courses included relapsing-remitting, secondary progressive and progressive-relapsing multiple sclerosis, and some patients had no subtype annotation. The multiple sclerosis patient repertoires were compared with 10 or so previously published healthy control repertoires from donors aged about 6 to 26 years. A subset of samples was prepared in parallel using single-end sample barcoding, then pooled and co-amplified after Illumina adapter ligation.

On the study overall, not on this receptor specifically: Several TRBV segments, including TRBV5-6, TRBV5-1 and TRBV20-1, were significantly more frequent in patients than controls. The multiple sclerosis patient group was slightly younger than the control group. Direct clustering with F measure showed strong co-clustering of samples prepared in the same batch, prompting a batch-effect correction. Significantly lower normalized Chao1 diversity was found in multiple sclerosis patients than in controls, suggesting substantial peripheral T-cell clonal expansion.

This clonotype was found a few times. The antigen it binds to is not known. Qualities for individual bases were not recorded, and no much larger clone is one base off. To demonstrate the VDJtools post-analysis software, the study profiled TCR beta repertoires from the peripheral blood of about a dozen young patients with multiple sclerosis. The multiple sclerosis patients were children and adolescents between roughly 6 and 16 years of age. The CDR3 starts with the cysteine, ends with the phenylalanine, and has 15 residues. Only the CDR3 DNA stays, 45 bases, in frame from base 1. Germline trimming amounts to 5 bases on V and 0 bases on J, with 1 as the count of junction bases outside the gene matches. Receptors were amplified or captured by PCR. Sequencer: Illumina HiSeq 2500. To reduce PCR and sequencing biases, unique molecular identifiers were built into the TCR beta cDNA libraries. Approximately 500,000 cDNA molecules were obtained for every 1 to 10 million input T cells, so each molecule roughly corresponded to one T cell. The same protocol used for the earlier healthy control dataset was applied to prepare and sequence the patient libraries. Within a given batch, samples were prepared together, multiplexed and sequenced on the same HiSeq lane. The paper's processing steps were these. MIGEC was used to process the raw barcoded reads, and molecular identifier groups with only a single read were discarded before consensus assembly and CDR3 extraction. Clonotype tables were post-analysed with VDJtools, normalizing diversity by down-sampling all datasets to the smallest sample size. To correct batch-related cross-sample contamination, repertoire overlap clustering matched CDR3 amino acid sequences but not nucleotide sequences. The public reads were run again by TCRdb, first through fastp at Q25 and then through MiXCR, and only productive beta chains were kept. A single entry per CDR3 protein holds the most common genes and DNA from its merged rows. For this entry, the V and J calls and clone size follow TCRdb and not the study's own pipeline. Across this sample there are some 370,000 distinct CDR3 sequences, with roughly 36% seen only once. The top ten constitute 13% of the sample.

Recombination joined TRBV12-3 or TRBV12-4 with TRBJ2-2; TRBD1 matches 9 bases in the middle. The TCR originated in a girl aged 5-17 years with multiple sclerosis. Sequenced input: blood. The CDR3 amino acid sequence is: CASSRQGANTGELFF. The DNA sequence is given as TGTGCCAGCAGTCGACAGGGGGCGAACACCGGGGAGCTGTTTTTT.